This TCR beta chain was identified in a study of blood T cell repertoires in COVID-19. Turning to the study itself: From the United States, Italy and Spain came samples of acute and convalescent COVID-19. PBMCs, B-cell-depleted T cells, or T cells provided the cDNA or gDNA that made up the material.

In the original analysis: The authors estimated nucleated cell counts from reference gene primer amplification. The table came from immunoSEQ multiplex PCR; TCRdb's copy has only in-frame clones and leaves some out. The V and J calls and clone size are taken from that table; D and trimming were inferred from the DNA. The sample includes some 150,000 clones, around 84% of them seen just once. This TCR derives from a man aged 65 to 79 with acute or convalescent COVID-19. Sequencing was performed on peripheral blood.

CDR3: CASSWGLAGVGNIQYF. The CDR3 DNA follows: TGTGCCAGCAGCTGGGGACTAGCGGGGGTAGGAAACATTCAGTACTTC. The chain employs TRBV7-9 and TRBJ2-4, with 14 bases aligning to TRBD2. Germline V gives CDR1 SEHNR, CDR2 FQNEAQ (reference sequence). This CDR3 spans 16 amino acids. V was pared by 4 bases and J by 6 bases, with 5 bases of the junction left unmatched.